The 28 T cell receptor beta chains in this list originate from one sample, sequenced in a study of OX40 agonist ivuxolimab in advanced cancers. Assay used: immunoSEQ multiplex PCR; TCRdb lists only in-frame clones, some missing. The sample includes 65,000 to 75,000 clones, around nine tenths of them seen just once. The input for sequencing was CD4+ or CD8+ T cells sorted from blood, taken in a trial of the OX40 agonist ivuxolimab. The receptors were sampled from an adult with an advanced solid tumor such as melanoma, head and neck, liver or kidney cancer.

This rearrangement joins TRBV19 to TRBJ2-2, with 11 nucleotides matching TRBD2. The V gene end was trimmed by 2 bases and the J gene end by 8 bases; junction bases not matched to a gene: 7. In germline, CDR1 is LNHDA, CDR2 SQIVND (reference sequence). This CDR3 is 16 amino acids long. Here the CDR3 DNA reads TGTGCCAGTAGTATACGGACTAGCGGGCTAAGGGGGGAGCTGTTTTTT. This encodes CASSIRTSGLRGELFF.

This clone occurred a few times. The V gene is TRBV10-2, the J gene TRBJ1-1; D gene uncertain. This CDR3 contains 13 residues. The V end lost 8 bases, the J end lost 1 base, and 11 bases lay between the germline ends. Germline CDR1 is WSHSY and CDR2 is SAAADI. The CDR3 region is CASEKSPNTEAFF. DNA of the CDR3: TGCGCCAGCGAAAAATCACCGAACACTGAAGCTTTCTTT.

The V and J genes are TRBV19 and TRBJ1-1; possible D gene TRBD1, 5 bases. Germline V gene sequence: CDR1 LNHDA, CDR2 SQIVND (reference sequence). The CDR3 consists of 15 residues. The ends were cut back, 7 bases at V and 6 bases at J, with 21 bases in the middle. The chain's CDR3 is CASNPGRGGVPEAFF. Here the CDR3 DNA reads TGTGCCAGTAACCCAGGACGCGGAGGGGTCCCTGAAGCTTTCTTT.

The V and J genes are TRBV9 and TRBJ1-6; possibly TRBD1 for D (6 bases). There are 15 residues in the CDR3. Germline CDR1 and CDR2: SGDLS and YYNGEE. Between the trimmed V and J ends, which lost 0 bases and 10 bases, there was a span of 14 bases. Written as DNA, the CDR3 is TGTGCCAGCAGCGTAGCAGGGGATTCCAAATCACCCCTCCACTTT. It translates to CASSVAGDSKSPLHF.

The chain carries TRBV15 and TRBJ1-4, with D possibly being TRBD1 (6 bases). The CDR3 is 13 amino acids. The germline V and J ends were trimmed by 6 bases and 7 bases, with 12 bases remaining between them. In germline, CDR1 is LNHNV, CDR2 YYDKDF (reference sequence). The CDR3, as DNA: TGTGCCACCAGTGGGACACCCGCTGAAAAACTGTTTTTT. It specifies CATSGTPAEKLFF.

In nucleotides, the CDR3 is TGTGCTAGTTCGGTTCTAGCGGGGACGGCGGCAGATACGCAGTATTTT. As protein: CASSVLAGTAADTQYF. The V gene is TRBV12-5, the J gene TRBJ2-3, with 9 nucleotides matching TRBD2. With V trimmed by 8 bases and J by 4 bases, 13 bases remained unmatched. This CDR3 region has 16 residues. The germline gives CDR1 LGHNT, CDR2 FRNRAP.

This clone came up a few times. The chain recombines TRBV2 with TRBJ1-5; weak D call: TRBD1 (6 bases). CDR3 size: 13 residues. CDR1 is SNHLY and CDR2 is FYNNEI in the germline V gene. Between the trimmed V and J ends, which lost 7 bases and 3 bases, there was a span of 10 bases. CDR3 in DNA: TGTGCCAGCACTGGACAGCCCAATCAGCCCCAGCATTTT. It encodes CASTGQPNQPQHF.

V is TRBV7-6 and J is TRBJ1-1, with D hard to call. The ends were cut back, 5 bases at V and 1 base at J, with 8 bases in the middle. Per the germline V gene, CDR1 is SGHVS and CDR2 is FNYEAQ. CDR3 size: 13 residues. The CDR3 DNA reads as TGTGCCAGCAGCCAAGACACGAACACTGAAGCTTTCTTT. Protein: CASSQDTNTEAFF.

The chain is built from TRBV6-1 and TRBJ1-1; D is undetermined. The CDR3 has 15 residues. V was trimmed by 1 base and J by 1 base, leaving 10 bases between them. Germline V gene lookup returns CDR1 MNHNS and CDR2 SASEGT. The CDR3 is CASSEVSQWNTEAFF. Written as DNA, the CDR3 is TGTGCCAGCAGTGAAGTTAGTCAGTGGAACACTGAAGCTTTCTTT.

The chain uses TRBV5-1 and TRBJ1-2, with D uncertain. Trimming shortened V by 2 bases and J by 10 bases, and 12 bases separated the two germline ends. The CDR3 is made up of 12 amino acids. Germline CDR1 and CDR2: SGHRS and YFSETQ. Here the CDR3 reads CASSFLTGYYTF. The CDR3 DNA follows: TGCGCCAGCAGCTTCTTGACCGGATACTACACCTTC.

This chain uses TRBV18 with TRBJ2-2, with D perhaps TRBD1 or TRBD2 (5 bases each). Germline CDR1 reads KGHSH; CDR2 reads LQKENI. V was shortened by 3 bases and J by 4 bases, with 12 bases between the two germline ends. The CDR3 covers 15 residues. CDR3 sequence: CASSPNGASTGELFF. The CDR3 DNA reads TGTGCCAGCTCACCGAACGGGGCTAGCACCGGGGAGCTGTTTTTT.

The chain is built from TRBV6-6 and TRBJ2-5, with 9 bases identical to TRBD1. The V gene end was trimmed by 6 bases and the J gene end by 3 bases; junction bases not matched to a gene: 8. CDR3 length: 15 amino acids. Looked up from germline, CDR1 is MNHNY and CDR2 is SVGAGI (reference sequence). The CDR3 region is CASSNPGTGKETQYF. Written as DNA, the CDR3 is TGTGCCAGCAGCAACCCCGGGACAGGGAAAGAGACCCAGTACTTC.

The V and J genes are TRBV18 and TRBJ2-7; 8 bases align to TRBD2. Losses at the gene ends were 3 bases for V and 6 bases for J; bases not matched to a gene: 7. This CDR3 is 14 amino acids long. From germline, CDR1 is KGHSH and CDR2 LQKENI. CDR3 sequence (DNA): TGTGCCAGCTCACCTGGGACTAGGGGTGGCGAGCAGTACTTC. This codes for CASSPGTRGGEQYF. Drawing the rest from reference TRBV18 and TRBJ2-7, the complete variable domain is NAGVMQNPRHLVRRRGQEARLRCSPMKGHSHVYWYRQLPEEGLKFMVYLQKENIIDESGMPKERFSAEFPKEGPSILRIQQVVRGDSAAYFCASSPGTRGGEQYFGPGTRLTVT.

The chain couples TRBV5-1 to TRBJ1-1; D remains ambiguous. CDR1 and CDR2 from the germline V gene are SGHRS and YFSETQ. Trimming cost V 4 bases and J 6 bases, with 13 bases left between them. This CDR3 contains 13 residues. The CDR3: CASSKGERAEAFF. The CDR3, as DNA: TGCGCCAGCAGCAAGGGAGAGAGGGCTGAAGCTTTCTTT. Full variable domain (outside the CDR3, taken from reference TRBV5-1 and TRBJ1-1): KAGVTQTPRYLIKTRGQQVTLSCSPISGHRSVSWYQQTPGQGLQFLFEYFSETQRNKGNFPGRFSGRQFSNSRSEMNVSTLELGDSALYLCASSKGERAEAFFGQGTRLTVV.

The chain uses TRBV2 and TRBJ2-7, with 8 positions matching TRBD2. The junction had 5 bases not matched to a gene; V was cut back by 4 bases and J by 3 bases. This CDR3 contains 14 residues. Germline CDR1 is SNHLY and CDR2 is FYNNEI. The CDR3 spells CASSVQAGDYEQYF. CDR3 nucleotides: TGTGCCAGCAGTGTACAAGCGGGGGACTACGAGCAGTACTTC.

The J gene is TRBJ2-7, the V gene TRBV11-2; TRBD2 might be the D (6 bases). The ends were cut back, 1 base at V and 5 bases at J, with 24 bases in the middle. The CDR3 is made up of 18 amino acids. The germline gives CDR1 SGHAT, CDR2 FQNNGV. The CDR3 nucleotides read TGTGCCAGCAGCTTAGGACTGTTTGTTAACGGGGGTTCCCACGAGCAGTACTTC. Protein: CASSLGLFVNGGSHEQYF.

With regard to this clone: The same CDR3 also results from other DNA sequences found in this sample. The chain carries TRBV7-2 and TRBJ2-2; TRBD2 matches at 9 bases. The germline gives CDR1 SGHTA, CDR2 FQGNSA. The CDR3 loop spans 17 amino acids. Trimming took 1 base from V and 4 from J; bases not matched to a gene: 7. CDR3 residues: CASSLDTGLARTGELFF. In nucleotides, the CDR3 is TGTGCCAGCAGCTTAGACACGGGACTAGCCCGCACCGGGGAGCTGTTTTTT.

The V call is TRBV30, the J call TRBJ2-5; a weak D match, TRBD1 (6 bases). CDR1 is GTSNPN, CDR2 SVGIG, per germline (reference sequence). The CDR3 extends over 15 amino acids. The ends were cut back, 2 bases at V and 5 bases at J, with 18 bases in the middle. The CDR3 DNA sequence: TGTGCCTGGAGTAAGGGGTCAGGGGTTGGCGAGACCCAGTACTTC. This encodes CAWSKGSGVGETQYF. The whole variable domain, filled in from reference TRBV30 and TRBJ2-5, reads SQTIHQWPATLVQPVGSPLSLECTVEGTSNPNLYWYRQAAGRGLQLLFYSVGIGQISSEVPQNLSASRPQDRQFILSSKKLLLSDSGFYLCAWSKGSGVGETQYFGPGTRLLVL.

V is TRBV30 and J is TRBJ2-3; D remains unclear. The CDR3 covers 12 residues. V was pared by 5 bases and J by 3 bases, with 9 bases between. The germline gives CDR1 GTSNPN, CDR2 SVGIG (reference sequence). The CDR3: CAWDRLTDTQYF. The CDR3 region has the DNA TGTGCCTGGGACCGTTTAACAGATACGCAGTATTTT.

This clone was recorded only once. This chain connects TRBV4-2 to TRBJ2-7, with D perhaps matching TRBD1 or TRBD2 (6 bases each). CDR1 is LGHNA, CDR2 YNFKEQ, per germline. The V and J ends lost 5 bases and 0 bases respectively, with 14 bases between them. There are 15 residues in the CDR3. CDR3 sequence: CASSLPGASSYEQYF. The CDR3 nucleotides read TGTGCCAGCAGCTTACCGGGGGCGAGCTCCTACGAGCAGTACTTC.

The table lists this clone with a count of one. The rearrangement uses TRBV5-1 and TRBJ2-5; TRBD2 aligns across 13 bases. Looked up from germline, CDR1 is SGHRS and CDR2 is YFSETQ. The CDR3 contains 16 residues. V trimming: 4 bases; J trimming: 5 bases; junction bases outside the gene matches: 8. CDR3 nucleotides: TGCGCCAGCAGCAGCTTATCGGGACTAGCGGGGGAGACCCAGTACTTC. This sequence encodes CASSSLSGLAGETQYF.

The sample holds one count of this clone. The J gene is TRBJ1-2, the V gene TRBV5-1; D not resolved. The CDR3 runs 14 residues. V shed 0 bases and J shed 2 bases, with 8 bases lying between them. Germline CDR1 SGHRS, CDR2 YFSETQ. The CDR3 DNA reads TGCGCCAGCAGCTTGGTCCCGGAGAACTATGGCTACACCTTC. Translated, it gives CASSLVPENYGYTF.

The CDR3 sequence is CASSSTGVGGYTF. CDR3 sequence (DNA): TGCGCCAGCAGCTCCACAGGAGTTGGAGGCTACACCTTC. The chain has TRBV5-1 and TRBJ1-2, with a tentative D call TRBD1 (5 bases). V was shortened by 3 bases and J by 8 bases, with 14 bases between the two germline ends. The CDR3 has 13 amino acids. Germline lookup yields CDR1 SGHRS and CDR2 YFSETQ.

The chain uses TRBV6-1 and TRBJ2-1; 10 bases are shared with TRBD2. The CDR3 length is 15 residues. Germline V gene sequence: CDR1 MNHNS, CDR2 SASEGT. V shed 6 bases and J 3 bases; nucleotides not matched to a gene: 5. The CDR3 sequence is CASRTASGGYNEQFF. CDR3 sequence (DNA): TGTGCCAGCAGGACCGCTAGCGGGGGCTACAATGAGCAGTTCTTC.

The rearrangement links TRBV5-1 to TRBJ2-3; TRBD2 matches 12 bases. CDR3 size: 16 residues. Germline CDR1 is SGHRS and CDR2 is YFSETQ. V shed 2 bases, J shed 4 bases, and the junction held 5 bases outside the gene matches. CDR3 DNA sequence: TGCGCCAGCAGCTTACCACTAGCGGGGGGCGCAGATACGCAGTATTTT. It is translated as CASSLPLAGGADTQYF.

This chain joins TRBV30 and TRBJ2-7; the D gene is possibly TRBD1 (6 bases). This CDR3 is 12 amino acids long. V dropped 3 bases and J dropped 3 bases, with 9 bases sitting between them. Germline V CDR1 and CDR2: GTSNPN, SVGIG (reference sequence). For the CDR3, the DNA is TGTGCCTGGAGGGAACAGGGCTACGAGCAGTACTTC. This gives the protein CAWREQGYEQYF.

This chain joins TRBV18 and TRBJ2-6; TRBD1 might be the D (6 bases). Trimming shortened V by 0 bases and J by 2 bases, and 8 bases separated the two germline ends. The length of the CDR3 is 16 residues. Germline-derived CDR1 and CDR2 are KGHSH and LQKENI. In DNA form, the CDR3 reads TGTGCCAGCTCACCACCGGGGGCACCTGGGGCCAACGTCCTGACTTTC. Encoded protein: CASSPPGAPGANVLTF.

The chain carries TRBV6-5 and TRBJ2-5; D is possibly TRBD1 or TRBD2 (5 bases each). V was trimmed by 5 bases and J by 1 base, leaving 14 bases between them. Germline CDR1 and CDR2: MNHEY and SVGAGI. This CDR3 is built from 15 residues. CDR3 nucleotide sequence: TGTGCCAGCAGTGGCCATCGGGGCGGCCAAGAGACCCAGTACTTC. Amino acid sequence: CASSGHRGGQETQYF.